This TCR beta chain originates from a study of cytomegalovirus exposure and HLA in healthy donors. On the study more broadly: Tens of millions of unique TCR sequences came from HLA-typed donors in an early release.

The CDR3 loop spans 14 amino acids. The junction had 7 bases not matched to a gene; V was cut back by 6 bases and J by 5 bases. The germline V gene has CDR1 ENHRY and CDR2 SYGVKD. PCR involved 60 Vbeta and 13 Jbeta primers. Per the original methods: A later analysis tallied 80 million or so unique TCR beta chains, roughly 11 million of them shared. Method: immunoSEQ multiplex PCR; TCRdb's copy keeps in-frame clones and lacks some. V and J calls and clone size follow that table, whereas D and trimming were derived from the DNA. The data hold 80,000 to 130,000 clones, with more than 75% observed a single time.

This chain joins TRBV10-3 and TRBJ2-5, with TRBD1 identical over 9 bases. This sequence originates from a woman between 45 and 60 years old in good health and CMV-seropositive. The specimen was PBMCs. The CDR3 DNA is TGTGCCATCAGGAAGACAGGGGGAGAGGAGACCCAGTACTTC. Protein product: CAIRKTGGEETQYF.